Detailed here is one T cell receptor beta chain. The data derive from a study of patients and donors after allogeneic stem cell transplantation. V lost 0 bases to trimming and J lost 8 bases, with 14 bases between them. The germline V gene encodes CDR1 LGHNA and CDR2 YNFKEQ. This CDR3 is 15 amino acids long. TCRdb recomputed calls from the RT-PCR reads with MiXCR, one row per CDR3 protein. This table holds about a million distinct CDR3 sequences, more than 15% found once. The TCR comes from a human donor who was either an allogeneic HSCT recipient or a stem cell or donor lymphocyte infusion donor (not recorded which). It is not recorded whose cells these are; they may come from a transplant donor. The J gene is TRBJ2-1, the V gene TRBV4-2; the D call may be TRBD1 or TRBD2 (5 bases each). Sequencing was done on a sample of blood, either unsorted or a sorted T cell fraction (not recorded which). The CDR3 loop is CASSQDGFVGDEQFF. The CDR3 coding sequence is TGTGCCAGCAGCCAAGATGGCTTCGTGGGGGATGAGCAGTTCTTC.